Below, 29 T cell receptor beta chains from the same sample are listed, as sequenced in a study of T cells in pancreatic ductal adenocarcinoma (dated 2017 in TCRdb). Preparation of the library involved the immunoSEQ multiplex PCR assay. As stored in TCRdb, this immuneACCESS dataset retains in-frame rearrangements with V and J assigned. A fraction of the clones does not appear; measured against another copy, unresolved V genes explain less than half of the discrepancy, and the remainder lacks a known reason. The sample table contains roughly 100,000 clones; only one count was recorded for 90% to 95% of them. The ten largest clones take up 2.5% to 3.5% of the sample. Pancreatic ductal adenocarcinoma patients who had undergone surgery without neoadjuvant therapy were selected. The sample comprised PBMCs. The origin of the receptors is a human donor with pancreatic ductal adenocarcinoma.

CDR3 residues: CASSLEGNTEAFF. The DNA of the CDR3 is TGTGCCAGCAGTTTAGAGGGGAACACTGAAGCTTTCTTT. The chain joins TRBV27 to TRBJ1-1; D is uncertain. Between the trimmed V and J ends, which lost 2 bases and 1 base, there was a span of 5 bases. The CDR3 covers 13 residues. CDR1 is MNHEY and CDR2 is SMNVEV in the germline V gene (reference sequence).

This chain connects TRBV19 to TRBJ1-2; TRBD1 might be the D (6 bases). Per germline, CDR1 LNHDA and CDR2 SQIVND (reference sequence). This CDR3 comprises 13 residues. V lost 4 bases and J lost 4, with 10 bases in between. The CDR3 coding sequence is TGTGCCAGTAGTACCGACAGGCTCTATGGCTACACCTTC. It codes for CASSTDRLYGYTF. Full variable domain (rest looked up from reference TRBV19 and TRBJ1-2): DGGITQSPKYLFRKEGQNVTLSCEQNLNHDAMYWYRQDPGQGLRLIYYSQIVNDFQKGDIAEGYSVSREKKESFPLTVTSAQKNPTAFYLCASSTDRLYGYTFGSGTRLTVV.

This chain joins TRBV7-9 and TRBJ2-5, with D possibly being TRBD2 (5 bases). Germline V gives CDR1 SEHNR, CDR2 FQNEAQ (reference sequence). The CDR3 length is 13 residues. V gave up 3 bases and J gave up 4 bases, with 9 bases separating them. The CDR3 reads CASSFNEGETQYF. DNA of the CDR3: TGTGCCAGCAGCTTTAACGAGGGAGAGACCCAGTACTTC.

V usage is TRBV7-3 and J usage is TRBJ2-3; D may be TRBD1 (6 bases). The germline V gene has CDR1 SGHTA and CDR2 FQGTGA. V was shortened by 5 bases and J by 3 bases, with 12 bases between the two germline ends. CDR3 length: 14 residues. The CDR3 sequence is CASSPQGVTDTQYF. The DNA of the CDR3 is TGTGCCAGCAGCCCACAGGGAGTAACAGATACGCAGTATTTT.

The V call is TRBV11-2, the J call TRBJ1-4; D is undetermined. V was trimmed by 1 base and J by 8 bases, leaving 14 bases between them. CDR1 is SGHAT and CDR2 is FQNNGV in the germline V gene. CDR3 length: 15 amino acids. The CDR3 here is CASSLGGSSREKLFF. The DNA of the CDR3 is TGTGCCAGCAGCTTAGGTGGCAGTTCTAGGGAAAAACTGTTTTTT.

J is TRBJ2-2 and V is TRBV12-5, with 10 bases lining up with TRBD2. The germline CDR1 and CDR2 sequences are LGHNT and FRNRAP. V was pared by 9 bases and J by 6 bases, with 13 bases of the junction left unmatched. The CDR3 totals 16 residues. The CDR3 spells CASSYQTSGISGELFF. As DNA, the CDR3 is TGTGCTAGCTCGTACCAAACTAGCGGGATATCCGGGGAGCTGTTTTTT. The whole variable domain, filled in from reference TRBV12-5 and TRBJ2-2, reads DARVTQTPRHKVTEMGQEVTMRCQPILGHNTVFWYRQTMMQGLELLAYFRNRAPLDDSGMPKDRFSAEMPDATLATLKIQPSEPRDSAVYFCASSYQTSGISGELFFGEGSRLTVL.

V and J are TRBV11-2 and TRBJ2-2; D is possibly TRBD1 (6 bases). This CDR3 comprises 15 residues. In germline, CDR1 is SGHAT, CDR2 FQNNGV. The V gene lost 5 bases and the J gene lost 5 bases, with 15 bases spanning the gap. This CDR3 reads CASSPDRRRTGELFF. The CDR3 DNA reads TGTGCCAGCAGCCCTGACAGGCGGAGAACCGGGGAGCTGTTTTTT.

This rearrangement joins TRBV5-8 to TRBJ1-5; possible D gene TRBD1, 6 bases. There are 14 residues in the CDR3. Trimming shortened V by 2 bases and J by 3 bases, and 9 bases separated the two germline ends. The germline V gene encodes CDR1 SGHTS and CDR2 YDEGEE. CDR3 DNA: TGTGCCAGCAGCTTTGGACAGAACAATCAGCCCCAGCATTTT. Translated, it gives CASSFGQNNQPQHF.

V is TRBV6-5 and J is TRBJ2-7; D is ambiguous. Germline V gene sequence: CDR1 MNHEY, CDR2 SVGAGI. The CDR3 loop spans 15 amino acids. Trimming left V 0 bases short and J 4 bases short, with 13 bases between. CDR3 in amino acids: CASSYSSLETYEQYF. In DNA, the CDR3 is TGTGCCAGCAGTTACTCGAGTCTAGAAACTTACGAGCAGTACTTC.

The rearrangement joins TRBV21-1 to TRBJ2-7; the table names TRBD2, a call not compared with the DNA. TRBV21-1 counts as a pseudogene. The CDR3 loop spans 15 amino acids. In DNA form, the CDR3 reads TGTGCCAGCAGCACCTTCGCGGGCAGGACCTACGAGCAGTACTTC. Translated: CASSTFAGRTYEQYF.

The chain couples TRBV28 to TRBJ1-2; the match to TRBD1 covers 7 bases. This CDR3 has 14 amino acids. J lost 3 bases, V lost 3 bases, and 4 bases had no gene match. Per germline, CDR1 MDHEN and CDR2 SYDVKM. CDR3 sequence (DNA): TGTGCCAGCAGTTTCAGGGACAGATACTATGGCTACACCTTC. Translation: CASSFRDRYYGYTF.

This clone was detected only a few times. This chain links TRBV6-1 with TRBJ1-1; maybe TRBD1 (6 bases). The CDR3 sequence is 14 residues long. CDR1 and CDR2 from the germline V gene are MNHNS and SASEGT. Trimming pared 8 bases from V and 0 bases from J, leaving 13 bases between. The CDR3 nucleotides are TGTGCCAGCCAAACCACAGGGCTGAACACTGAAGCTTTCTTT. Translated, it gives CASQTTGLNTEAFF.

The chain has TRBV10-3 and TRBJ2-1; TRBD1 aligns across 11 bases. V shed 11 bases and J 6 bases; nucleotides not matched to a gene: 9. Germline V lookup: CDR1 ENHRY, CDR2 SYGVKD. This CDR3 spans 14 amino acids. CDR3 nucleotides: TGTGCCGCCTCCGGGACAGGGGGATTCAATGAGCAGTTCTTC. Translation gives CAASGTGGFNEQFF.

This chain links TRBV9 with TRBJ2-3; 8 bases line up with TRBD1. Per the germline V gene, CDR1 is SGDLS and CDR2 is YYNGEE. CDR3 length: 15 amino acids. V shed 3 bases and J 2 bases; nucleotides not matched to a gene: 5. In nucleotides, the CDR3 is TGTGCCAGCAGCGGGGGGACAGGCAACACAGATACGCAGTATTTT. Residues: CASSGGTGNTDTQYF.

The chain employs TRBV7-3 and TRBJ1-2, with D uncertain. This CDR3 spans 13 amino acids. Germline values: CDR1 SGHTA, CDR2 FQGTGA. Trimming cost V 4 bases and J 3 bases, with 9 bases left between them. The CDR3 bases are TGTGCCAGCAGCTATAGCCCCGACTATGGCTACACCTTC. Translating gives CASSYSPDYGYTF.

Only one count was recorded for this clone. As DNA, the CDR3 is TGTGCCAGCAGCAACCAGGGGGCGGGCTACACCTTC. Its translation is CASSNQGAGYTF. The genes are TRBV9 and TRBJ1-2; 8 nucleotides line up with TRBD1. This CDR3 is 12 amino acids long. J gave up 8 bases and V 4 bases, and 4 bases lay outside the gene matches. Germline V CDR1 and CDR2: SGDLS, YYNGEE.

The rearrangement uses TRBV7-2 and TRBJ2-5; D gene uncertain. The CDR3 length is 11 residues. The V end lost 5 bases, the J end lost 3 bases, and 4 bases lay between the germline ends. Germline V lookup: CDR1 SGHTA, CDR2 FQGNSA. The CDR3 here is CASSPKETQYF. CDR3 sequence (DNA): TGTGCCAGCAGCCCAAAAGAGACCCAGTACTTC.

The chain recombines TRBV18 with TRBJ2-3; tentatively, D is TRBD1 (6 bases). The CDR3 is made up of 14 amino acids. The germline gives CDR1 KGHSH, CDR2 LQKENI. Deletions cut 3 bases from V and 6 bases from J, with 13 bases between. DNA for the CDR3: TGTGCCAGCTCACCGGGACACCCCCCGGATACGCAGTATTTT. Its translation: CASSPGHPPDTQYF.

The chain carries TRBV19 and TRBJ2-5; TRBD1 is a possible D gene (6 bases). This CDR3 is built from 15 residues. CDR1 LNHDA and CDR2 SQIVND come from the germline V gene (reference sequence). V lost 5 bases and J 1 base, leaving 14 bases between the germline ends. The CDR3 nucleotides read TGTGCCAGTAGTCCAACTCGGGACACCCAAGAGACCCAGTACTTC. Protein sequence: CASSPTRDTQETQYF.

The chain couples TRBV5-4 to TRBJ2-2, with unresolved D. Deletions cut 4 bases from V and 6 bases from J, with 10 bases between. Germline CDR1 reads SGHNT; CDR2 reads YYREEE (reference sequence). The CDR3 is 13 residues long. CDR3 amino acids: CASSRSISGELFF. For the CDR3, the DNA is TGTGCCAGCAGCCGGAGTATTTCCGGGGAGCTGTTTTTT. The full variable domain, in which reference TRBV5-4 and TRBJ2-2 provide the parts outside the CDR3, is ETGVTQSPTHLIKTRGQQVTLRCSSQSGHNTVSWYQQALGQGPQFIFQYYREEENGRGNFPPRFSGLQFPNYSSELNVNALELDDSALYLCASSRSISGELFFGEGSRLTVL.

The DNA for the CDR3 is TGTGCCAGCAGCTTCGAGGGACTCAATCAGCCCCAGCATTTT. Encoded protein: CASSFEGLNQPQHF. V gene TRBV7-9 combines with J gene TRBJ1-5; maybe TRBD1 (5 bases). The germline V and J ends were trimmed by 3 bases and 3 bases, with 9 bases remaining between them. This CDR3 has 14 residues. CDR1 is SEHNR, CDR2 FQNEAQ, per germline (reference sequence). Supplemented by reference TRBV7-9 and TRBJ1-5, the full variable domain reads DTGVSQNPRHKITKRGQNVTFRCDPISEHNRLYWYRQTLGQGPEFLTYFQNEAQLEKSRLLSDRFSAERPKGSFSTLEIQRTEQGDSAMYLCASSFEGLNQPQHFGDGTRLSIL.

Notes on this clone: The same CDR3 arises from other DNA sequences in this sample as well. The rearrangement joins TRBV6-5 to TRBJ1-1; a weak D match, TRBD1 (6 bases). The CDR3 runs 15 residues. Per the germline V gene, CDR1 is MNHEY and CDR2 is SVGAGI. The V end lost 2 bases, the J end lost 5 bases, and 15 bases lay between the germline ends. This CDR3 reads CASSYGPTGGTEAFF. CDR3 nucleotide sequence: TGTGCCAGCAGTTACGGGCCGACAGGTGGGACTGAAGCTTTCTTT.

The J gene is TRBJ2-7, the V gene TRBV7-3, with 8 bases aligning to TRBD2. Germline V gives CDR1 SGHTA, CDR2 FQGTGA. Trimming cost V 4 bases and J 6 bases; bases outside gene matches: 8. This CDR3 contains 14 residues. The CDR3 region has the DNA TGTGCCAGCAGCTCCTTAGCGGGATCGGGCGAGCAGTACTTC. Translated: CASSSLAGSGEQYF.

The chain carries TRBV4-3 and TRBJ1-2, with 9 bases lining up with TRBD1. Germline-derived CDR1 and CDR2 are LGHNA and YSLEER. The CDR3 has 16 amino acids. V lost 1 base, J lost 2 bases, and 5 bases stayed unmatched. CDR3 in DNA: TGCGCCAGCAGCCAAGCAGCCGGGACAGGGAACTATGGCTACACCTTC. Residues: CASSQAAGTGNYGYTF.

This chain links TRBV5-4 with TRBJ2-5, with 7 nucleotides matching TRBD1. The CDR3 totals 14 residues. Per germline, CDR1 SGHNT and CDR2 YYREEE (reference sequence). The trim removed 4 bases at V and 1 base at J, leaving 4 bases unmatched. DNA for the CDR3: TGTGCCAGCAGCCCTGGACAGGTCCAAGAGACCCAGTACTTC. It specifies CASSPGQVQETQYF.

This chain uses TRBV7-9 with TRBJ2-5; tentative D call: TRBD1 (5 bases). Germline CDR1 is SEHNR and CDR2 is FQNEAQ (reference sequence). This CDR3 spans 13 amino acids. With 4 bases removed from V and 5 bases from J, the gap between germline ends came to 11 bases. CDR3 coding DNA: TGTGCCAGCAGCTCGACAGTAAAGGAGACCCAGTACTTC. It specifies CASSSTVKETQYF.

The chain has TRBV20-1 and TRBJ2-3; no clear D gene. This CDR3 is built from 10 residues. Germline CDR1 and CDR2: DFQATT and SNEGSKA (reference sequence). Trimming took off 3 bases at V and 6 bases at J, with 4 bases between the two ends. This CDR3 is CSAREDTQYF. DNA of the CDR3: TGCAGTGCTAGGGAGGATACGCAGTATTTT.

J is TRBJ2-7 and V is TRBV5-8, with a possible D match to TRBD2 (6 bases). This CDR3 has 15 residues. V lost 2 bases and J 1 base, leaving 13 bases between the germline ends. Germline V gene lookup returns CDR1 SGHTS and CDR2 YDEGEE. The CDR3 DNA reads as TGTGCCAGCAGCTTCTCTCTGAGCGGGTCCTACGAGCAGTACTTC. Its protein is CASSFSLSGSYEQYF.

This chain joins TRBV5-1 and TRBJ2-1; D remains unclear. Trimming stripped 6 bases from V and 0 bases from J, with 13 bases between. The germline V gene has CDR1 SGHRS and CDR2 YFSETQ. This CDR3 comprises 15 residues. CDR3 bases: TGCGCCAGCACTCCTACGGGTACCTCCTACAATGAGCAGTTCTTC. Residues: CASTPTGTSYNEQFF.